This passage covers 6 T cell receptor beta chains from one sample sequenced in a study of breast tumors, draining lymph nodes, adjacent tissues. The lymph nodes were axillary draining lymph nodes from breast cancer patients. TCRdb reanalysed the multiplex PCR reads using MiXCR and keeps one entry per CDR3 protein. This sample has approximately 230,000 distinct CDR3 sequences; under 40% occur once, and the top ten carry under 4.5%. Sequencing was carried out using axillary lymph node tissue. These receptors were obtained from a female donor with breast cancer. Some clones in this sample may be carry-over from other donors' samples.

There are many counts of this clonotype. The chain uses TRBV6-1 and TRBJ2-7; 7 positions agree with TRBD1. Germline values: CDR1 MNHNS, CDR2 SASEGT. The CDR3 length is 15 residues. V shed 7 bases and J 4 bases; nucleotides not matched to a gene: 13. DNA of the CDR3: TGTGCCAGCACCGAGGGGGCAGGAGCGCGGTACGAGCAGTACTTC. This translates into CASTEGAGARYEQYF.

This clonotype appeared a few times. This may be a read error, as it is one base from a much larger clone. The conserved final phenylalanine or tryptophan is absent from the CDR3, which likely points to a read error. The chain employs TRBV5-1 and TRBJ2-1; no firm D call. Germline assignment: CDR1 SGHRS and CDR2 YFSETQ. Trimming pared 0 bases from V and 5 bases from J, leaving 6 bases between. This CDR3 has 13 residues. CDR3 loop: CASSLGTDNEQFL. The DNA of the CDR3 is TGCGCCAGCAGCTTGGGGACGGACAATGAGCAGTTCCTC.

In regard to this clonotype: Its ends do not fully match the called genes, so a read error is possible. The rearrangement links TRBV20-1 to TRBJ2-1; unclear D gene. The CDR3 extends over 14 amino acids. Germline V gene lookup returns CDR1 DFQATT and CDR2 SNEGSKA (reference sequence). The CDR3 here is CSARREQGYTEQFF. The CDR3 DNA follows: TGCAGTGCTAGGAGAGAACAAGGCTACACTGAGCAGTTCTTC.

This clonotype appeared many times. V is TRBV2 and J is TRBJ2-5, with a possible D match to TRBD2 (7 bases). This CDR3 region has 20 residues. Germline-derived CDR1 and CDR2 are SNHLY and FYNNEI. Trimming took off 0 bases at V and 2 bases at J, with 25 bases between the two ends. CDR3 residues: CASSEARSYGRGGDQETQYF. CDR3 DNA sequence: TGTGCCAGCAGTGAAGCGAGGAGCTATGGGAGGGGGGGCGATCAAGAGACCCAGTACTTC.

With respect to this clonotype: This could be a read error, since a much larger clone is one nucleotide away. The rearrangement joins TRBV6-5 to TRBJ2-3, with TRBD1 matching 10 bases. There are 17 residues in the CDR3. Germline CDR1 is MNHEY and CDR2 is SVGAGI. The CDR3 spells CAGSVSGQGFGTDTQYF. The CDR3 coding sequence is TGTGCCGGCAGTGTTTCGGGACAGGGGTTCGGCACAGATACGCAGTATTTT.

The rearrangement joins TRBV20-1 to TRBJ2-3; perhaps D is TRBD1 or TRBD2 (6 bases each). This CDR3 spans 19 amino acids. Trimming cost V 0 bases and J 2 bases, with 24 bases left between them. Germline V gene sequence: CDR1 DFQATT, CDR2 SNEGSKA (reference sequence). The CDR3 region is CSARDPTALGGGNTDTQYF. CDR3 bases: TGCAGTGCTAGAGACCCGACCGCCCTGGGGGGCGGGAACACAGATACGCAGTATTTT.